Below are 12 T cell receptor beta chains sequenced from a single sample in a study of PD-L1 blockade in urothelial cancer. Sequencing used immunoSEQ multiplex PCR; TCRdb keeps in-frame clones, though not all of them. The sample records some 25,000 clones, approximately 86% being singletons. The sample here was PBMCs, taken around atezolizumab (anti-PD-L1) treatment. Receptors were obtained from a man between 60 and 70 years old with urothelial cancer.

The CDR3 spells CASSLAIDRVFF. CDR3 DNA sequence: TGTGCCAGCAGCTTAGCTATAGACAGGGTGTTTTTT. This chain joins TRBV11-2 and TRBJ1-4; 7 bases align to TRBD1. The CDR3 runs to 12 residues. Losses at the gene ends were 1 base for V and 15 bases for J; bases not matched to a gene: 5. Germline-derived CDR1 and CDR2 are SGHAT and FQNNGV.

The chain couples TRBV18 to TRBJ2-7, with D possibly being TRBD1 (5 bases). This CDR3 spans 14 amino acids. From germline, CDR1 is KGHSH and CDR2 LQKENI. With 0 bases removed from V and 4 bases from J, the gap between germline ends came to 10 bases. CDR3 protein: CASSPPDKGYEQYF. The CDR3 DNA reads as TGTGCCAGCTCACCACCGGATAAGGGGTACGAGCAGTACTTC.

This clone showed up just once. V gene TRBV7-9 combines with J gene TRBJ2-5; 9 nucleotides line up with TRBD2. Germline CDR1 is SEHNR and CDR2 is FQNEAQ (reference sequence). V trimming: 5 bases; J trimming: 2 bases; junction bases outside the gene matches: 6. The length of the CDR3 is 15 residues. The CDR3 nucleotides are TGTGCCAGCAGCGACTTGCGGGGGGGGCAAGAGACCCAGTACTTC. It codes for CASSDLRGGQETQYF.

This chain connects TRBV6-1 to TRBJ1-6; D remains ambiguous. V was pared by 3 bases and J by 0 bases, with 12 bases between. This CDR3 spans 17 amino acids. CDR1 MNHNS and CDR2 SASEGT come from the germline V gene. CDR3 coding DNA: TGTGCCAGCAGTGATTTCGCGGGGAGCTCCTATAATTCACCCCTCCACTTT. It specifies CASSDFAGSSYNSPLHF.

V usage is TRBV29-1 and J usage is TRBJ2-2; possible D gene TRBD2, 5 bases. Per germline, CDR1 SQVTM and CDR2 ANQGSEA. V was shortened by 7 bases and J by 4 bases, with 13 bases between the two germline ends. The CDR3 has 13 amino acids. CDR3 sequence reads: CSARDLLTGELFF. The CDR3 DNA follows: TGCAGCGCCCGGGATCTACTCACCGGGGAGCTGTTTTTT.

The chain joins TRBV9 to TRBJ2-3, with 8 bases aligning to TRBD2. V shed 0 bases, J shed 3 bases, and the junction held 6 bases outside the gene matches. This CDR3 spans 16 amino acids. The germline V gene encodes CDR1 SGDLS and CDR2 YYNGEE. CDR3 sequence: CASSVGIGGRTDTQYF. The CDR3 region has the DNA TGTGCCAGCAGCGTAGGTATTGGCGGGAGGACAGATACGCAGTATTTT.

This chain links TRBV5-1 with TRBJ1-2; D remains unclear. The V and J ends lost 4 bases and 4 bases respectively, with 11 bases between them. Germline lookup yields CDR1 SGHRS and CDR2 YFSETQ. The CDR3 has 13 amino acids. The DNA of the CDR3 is TGCGCCAGCAGCCAGGAACCGACCTATGGCTACACCTTC. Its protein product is CASSQEPTYGYTF.

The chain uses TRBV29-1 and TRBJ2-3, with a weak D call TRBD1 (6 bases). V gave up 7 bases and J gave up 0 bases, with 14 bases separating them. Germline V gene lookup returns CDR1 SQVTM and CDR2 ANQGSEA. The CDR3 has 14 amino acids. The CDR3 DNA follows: TGCAGCGGGGGGACACGGACGAGCACAGATACGCAGTATTTT. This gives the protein CSGGTRTSTDTQYF.

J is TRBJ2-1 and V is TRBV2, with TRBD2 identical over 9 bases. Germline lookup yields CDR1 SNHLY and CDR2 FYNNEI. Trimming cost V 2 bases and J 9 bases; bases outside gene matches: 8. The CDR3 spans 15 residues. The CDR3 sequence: CASSETLAGYGEQFF. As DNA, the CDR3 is TGTGCCAGCAGTGAAACCCTAGCGGGATACGGTGAGCAGTTCTTC.

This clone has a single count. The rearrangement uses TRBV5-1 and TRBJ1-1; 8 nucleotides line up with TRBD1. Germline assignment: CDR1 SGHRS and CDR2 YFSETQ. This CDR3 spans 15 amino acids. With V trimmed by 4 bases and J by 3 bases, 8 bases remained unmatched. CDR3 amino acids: CASSRALQGDTEAFF. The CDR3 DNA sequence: TGCGCCAGCAGCAGGGCATTACAGGGGGACACTGAAGCTTTCTTT.

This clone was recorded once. In DNA form, the CDR3 reads TGTGCCTCCCGGGGGACAGGGAGCAATCAGCCCCAGCATTTT. Translation: CASRGTGSNQPQHF. The chain has TRBV6-6 and TRBJ1-5; 9 bases match TRBD1. The CDR3 covers 14 residues. Germline V gene lookup returns CDR1 MNHNY and CDR2 SVGAGI (reference sequence). Germline trimming cut 11 bases from V and 1 base from J; bases unmatched to any gene: 6.

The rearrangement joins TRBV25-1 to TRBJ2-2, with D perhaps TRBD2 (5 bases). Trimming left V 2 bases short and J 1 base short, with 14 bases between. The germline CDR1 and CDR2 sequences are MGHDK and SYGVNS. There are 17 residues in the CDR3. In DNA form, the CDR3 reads TGTGCCAGCAGTGAAGCCTCCCCGGGGAGGAACACCGGGGAGCTGTTTTTT. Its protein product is CASSEASPGRNTGELFF.